The rows below give T cell receptor beta chains drawn from one sample of a study of T and B cells in COVID-19 patients. From the multiplex PCR reads, TCRdb called clonotypes with MiXCR, one entry per CDR3 protein. The sample consists of under 15,000 distinct CDR3 sequences, about 28% of them appearing once. Sequenced material: blood. Receptor source: a human donor who had recovered from COVID-19. CDR3s include the opening cysteine and the closing phenylalanine or tryptophan. The order of the fields is clone size, D gene, J gene, V gene, CDR3 DNA, CDR3 protein. D genes are given only for firm matches. Expanded clones get a size class; other rows say once, few or many, or leave the size out.

size: NA
D: NA
J: TRBJ1-4
V: TRBV29-1
DNA: TGCAGCGTTGGGGGATGGGGGACGCGAAAACTGTTTTTT
CDR3: CSVGGWGTRKLFF

size: NA
D: NA
J: TRBJ1-1
V: TRBV6-5
DNA: TGTGCCAGCATCTCCGTTGGGAACACTGAAGCTTTCTTT
CDR3: CASISVGNTEAFF

size: many
D: TRBD1
J: TRBJ1-5
V: TRBV19
DNA: TGTGCCAGTAGTAGGACCGGACAGGCGCTAGGACAGCCCCAGCATTTT
CDR3: CASSRTGQALGQPQHF

size: medium-sized
D: TRBD1
J: TRBJ2-1
V: TRBV6-5
DNA: TGTGCCAGCAGAGGACAGGGTACCCATGAGCAGTTCTTC
CDR3: CASRGQGTHEQFF

size: NA
D: NA
J: TRBJ1-5
V: TRBV12-3/TRBV12-4
DNA: TGTGCCAGCAGACGGGACCCGGCCCTTAGCAATCAGCCCCAGCATTTT
CDR3: CASRRDPALSNQPQHF

size: few
D: NA
J: TRBJ1-5
V: TRBV13
DNA: TGTGCCAGCAGCTTCCCCGGACAGCCCCAGCATTTT
CDR3: CASSFPGQPQHF

size: many
D: NA
J: TRBJ2-5
V: TRBV18
DNA: TGTGCCAGCTCACCAGCTGGCGAGACCCAGTACTTC
CDR3: CASSPAGETQYF

size: NA
D: NA
J: TRBJ1-6
V: TRBV6-1
DNA: TGTGCCAGCAGAACCCTCCACTTT
CDR3: CASRTLHF

size: NA
D: NA
J: TRBJ1-2
V: TRBV6-2/TRBV6-3
DNA: TGTGCCAGCCCTCATTCCGGGGGACTAGGGGATAACTATGGCTACACCTTC
CDR3: CASPHSGGLGDNYGYTF

size: NA
D: TRBD1
J: TRBJ1-2
V: TRBV19
DNA: TGTGCCAGTAGTATAAGAGGGGGCGGCTATGGCTACACCTTC
CDR3: CASSIRGGGYGYTF

size: NA
D: TRBD2
J: TRBJ2-1
V: TRBV6-4
DNA: TGTGCCAGCAGTGGTTCTAGCGGGCAATTCTTC
CDR3: CASSGSSGQFF

size: NA
D: NA
J: TRBJ2-7
V: TRBV5-5
DNA: TGTGCCAGCAGCTTGGATGGGGGGATCTACGAGCAGTACTTC
CDR3: CASSLDGGIYEQYF

size: medium-sized
D: NA
J: TRBJ2-1
V: TRBV29-1
DNA: TGCAGCGTTGTGGGCAAGTACGGGAGCACTGAGCAGTTCTTC
CDR3: CSVVGKYGSTEQFF

size: medium-sized
D: TRBD2
J: TRBJ2-5
V: TRBV30
DNA: TGTGCCTGGAGTGTGGGGCTAGCGGGGGGTACGGAGACCCAGTACTTC
CDR3: CAWSVGLAGGTETQYF

size: NA
D: TRBD2
J: TRBJ2-5
V: TRBV6-5
DNA: TGTGCCAGCAGGACCGGGACTAGCGGAATGGGGAAGACCCAGTACTTC
CDR3: CASRTGTSGMGKTQYF

size: NA
D: TRBD1
J: TRBJ2-3
V: TRBV6-5
DNA: TGTGCCACCGGACAGGGGCATACAGATACGCAGTATTTT
CDR3: CATGQGHTDTQYF

size: few
D: TRBD1
J: TRBJ2-1
V: TRBV12-3/TRBV12-4
DNA: TGTGCCAGCAGTTTGATGGGACAGACTCTATACAATGAGCAGTTCTTC
CDR3: CASSLMGQTLYNEQFF

size: NA
D: TRBD1
J: TRBJ1-5
V: TRBV6-2/TRBV6-3
DNA: TGTGCCAGCAGGGACCGGACAGGTGACTTCCAAAGCAATCAGCCCCAGCATTTT
CDR3: CASRDRTGDFQSNQPQHF